The clone carrying this T cell receptor delta chain is labeled hyperexpanded. The sample carries other DNA sequences with the same CDR3. These data come from a study of gamma-delta T cells after stem cell transplantation. TCRdb made new clone calls on the RT-PCR reads using CATT. The data show 650 to 800 delta-chain clones, around 2.6% seen once. Germline values: CDR1 GEAIGNYY, CDR2 EKD. The CDR3 totals 16 residues. The V end lost 7 bases, the J end lost 0 bases, and 20 bases lay between the germline ends. The chain joins TRDV2 to TRDJ1, with D possibly being TRDD3 (5 bases). The receptor comes from a human donor. It is not recorded whose cells these are; they may come from a transplant donor. The sequenced sample consisted of gamma-delta T cells. DNA for the CDR3: TGTGCCTGCGAGCCCCTGGTGGGGACCCACACCGATAAACTCATCTTT. Protein: CACEPLVGTHTDKLIF.